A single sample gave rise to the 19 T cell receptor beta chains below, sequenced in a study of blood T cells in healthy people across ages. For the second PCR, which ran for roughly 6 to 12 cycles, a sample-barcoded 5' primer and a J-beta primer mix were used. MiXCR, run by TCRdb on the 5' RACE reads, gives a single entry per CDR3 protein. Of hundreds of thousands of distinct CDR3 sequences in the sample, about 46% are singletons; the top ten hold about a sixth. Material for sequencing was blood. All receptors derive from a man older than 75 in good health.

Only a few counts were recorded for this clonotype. CDR3 region: CSARDLLANNEQFF. The CDR3 coding sequence is TGCAGTGCTAGAGATCTTCTGGCCAACAATGAGCAGTTCTTC. V and J are TRBV20-1 and TRBJ2-1; D is ambiguous. The CDR3 is 14 residues long. Germline V gene sequence: CDR1 DFQATT, CDR2 SNEGSKA (reference sequence). Trimming stripped 0 bases from V and 5 bases from J, with 11 bases between.

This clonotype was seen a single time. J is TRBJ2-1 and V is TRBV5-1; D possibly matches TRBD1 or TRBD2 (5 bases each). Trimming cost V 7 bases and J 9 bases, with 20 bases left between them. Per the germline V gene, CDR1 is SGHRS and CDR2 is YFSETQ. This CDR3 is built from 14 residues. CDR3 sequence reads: CASGFQGDRGEQFF. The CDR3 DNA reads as TGCGCCAGCGGATTCCAGGGAGATCGGGGTGAGCAGTTCTTC.

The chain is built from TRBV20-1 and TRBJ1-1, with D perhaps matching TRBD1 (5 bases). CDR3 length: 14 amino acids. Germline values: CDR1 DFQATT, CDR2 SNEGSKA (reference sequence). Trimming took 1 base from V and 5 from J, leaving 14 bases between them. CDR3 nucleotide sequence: TGCAGTGCTAGAGCTGGGGCAGGGAGTACTGAAGCTTTCTTT. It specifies CSARAGAGSTEAFF.

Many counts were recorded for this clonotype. The CDR3, as DNA: TGCGCCAGCAGCTTCTCGGGACTAACTTCCTACGAGCAGTACTTC. Translating gives CASSFSGLTSYEQYF. The V call is TRBV5-1, the J call TRBJ2-7; the match to TRBD2 covers 7 bases. Germline trimming cut 2 bases from V and 1 base from J; bases unmatched to any gene: 6. CDR1 and CDR2 from the germline V gene are SGHRS and YFSETQ. This CDR3 is 15 amino acids long. Variable domain in full (rest from reference TRBV5-1 and TRBJ2-7): KAGVTQTPRYLIKTRGQQVTLSCSPISGHRSVSWYQQTPGQGLQFLFEYFSETQRNKGNFPGRFSGRQFSNSRSEMNVSTLELGDSALYLCASSFSGLTSYEQYFGPGTRLTVT.

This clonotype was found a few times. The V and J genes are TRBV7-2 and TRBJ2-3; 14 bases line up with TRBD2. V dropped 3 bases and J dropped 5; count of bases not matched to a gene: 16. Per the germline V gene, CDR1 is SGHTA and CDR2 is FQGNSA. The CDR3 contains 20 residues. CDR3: CASSFFGAGTSGSSGDTQYF. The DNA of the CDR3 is TGTGCCAGCAGCTTTTTTGGCGCCGGGACTAGCGGGAGCTCTGGAGATACGCAGTATTTT.

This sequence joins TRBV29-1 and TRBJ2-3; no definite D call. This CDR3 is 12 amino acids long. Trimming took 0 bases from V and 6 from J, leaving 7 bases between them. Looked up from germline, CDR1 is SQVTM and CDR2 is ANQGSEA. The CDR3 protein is CSVEDHADTQYF. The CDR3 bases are TGCAGCGTTGAAGATCACGCGGATACGCAGTATTTT.

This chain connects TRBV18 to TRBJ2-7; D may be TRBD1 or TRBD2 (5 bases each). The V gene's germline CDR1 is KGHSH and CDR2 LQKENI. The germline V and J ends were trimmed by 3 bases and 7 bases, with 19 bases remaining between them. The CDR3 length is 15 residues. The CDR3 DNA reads TGTGCCAGCTCACCCATAGGGGATAGCGAAGGTGAGCAGTACTTC. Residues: CASSPIGDSEGEQYF.

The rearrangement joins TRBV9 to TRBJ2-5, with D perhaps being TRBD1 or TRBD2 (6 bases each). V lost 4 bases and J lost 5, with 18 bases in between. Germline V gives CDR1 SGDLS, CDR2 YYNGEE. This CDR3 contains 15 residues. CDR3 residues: CASSPGVGGTETQYF. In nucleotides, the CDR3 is TGTGCCAGCAGCCCAGGAGTCGGGGGCACGGAGACCCAGTACTTC.

The CDR3 sequence is CASSPGLAVSDTQYF. The CDR3 coding sequence is TGCGCCAGCAGCCCCGGACTAGCGGTTTCAGATACGCAGTATTTT. The J gene is TRBJ2-3, the V gene TRBV5-1; 10 nucleotides line up with TRBD2. The CDR3 spans 15 residues. Trimming took 4 bases from V and 4 from J; bases not matched to a gene: 6. CDR1 is SGHRS, CDR2 YFSETQ, per germline. Variable domain in full (rest from reference TRBV5-1 and TRBJ2-3): KAGVTQTPRYLIKTRGQQVTLSCSPISGHRSVSWYQQTPGQGLQFLFEYFSETQRNKGNFPGRFSGRQFSNSRSEMNVSTLELGDSALYLCASSPGLAVSDTQYFGPGTRLTVL.

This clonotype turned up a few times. As DNA, the CDR3 is TGTGCCAGCAGCTTAGGGCAGATAATCTATGGCTACACCTTC. Protein sequence: CASSLGQIIYGYTF. V is TRBV7-2 and J is TRBJ1-2; no clear D. Germline CDR1 SGHTA, CDR2 FQGNSA. The CDR3 has 14 amino acids. V was shortened by 1 base and J by 4 bases, with 10 bases between the two germline ends. Looking up the rest from reference TRBV7-2 and TRBJ1-2 gives the full variable domain: GAGVSQSPSNKVTEKGKDVELRCDPISGHTALYWYRQSLGQGLEFLIYFQGNSAPDKSGLPSDRFSAERTGGSVSTLTIQRTQQEDSAVYLCASSLGQIIYGYTFGSGTRLTVV.

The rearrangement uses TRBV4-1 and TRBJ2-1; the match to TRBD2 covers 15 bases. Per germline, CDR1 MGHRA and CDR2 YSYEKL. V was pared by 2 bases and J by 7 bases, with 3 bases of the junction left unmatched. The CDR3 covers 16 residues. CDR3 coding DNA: TGCGCCAGCAGCCAAAGGGGACTAGCGGGAGGTAATGAGCAGTTCTTC. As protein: CASSQRGLAGGNEQFF.

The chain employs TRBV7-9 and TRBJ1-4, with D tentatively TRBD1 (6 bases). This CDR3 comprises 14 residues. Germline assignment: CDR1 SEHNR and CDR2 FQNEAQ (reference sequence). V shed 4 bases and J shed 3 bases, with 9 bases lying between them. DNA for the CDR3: TGTGCCAGCAGCTCTACAGGGCCTAATGAAAAACTGTTTTTT. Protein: CASSSTGPNEKLFF.

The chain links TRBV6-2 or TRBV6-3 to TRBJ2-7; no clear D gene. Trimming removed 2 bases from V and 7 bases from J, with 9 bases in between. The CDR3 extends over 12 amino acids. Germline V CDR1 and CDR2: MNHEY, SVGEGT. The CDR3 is CASSYLSNEQYF. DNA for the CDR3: TGTGCCAGCAGTTACCTAAGCAATGAGCAGTACTTC.

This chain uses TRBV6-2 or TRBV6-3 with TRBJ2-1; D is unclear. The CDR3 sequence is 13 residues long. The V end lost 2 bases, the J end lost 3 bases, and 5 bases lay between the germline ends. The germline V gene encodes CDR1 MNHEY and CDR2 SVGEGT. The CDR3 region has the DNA TGTGCCAGCAGTTACACCCTCTACAATGAGCAGTTCTTC. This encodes CASSYTLYNEQFF.

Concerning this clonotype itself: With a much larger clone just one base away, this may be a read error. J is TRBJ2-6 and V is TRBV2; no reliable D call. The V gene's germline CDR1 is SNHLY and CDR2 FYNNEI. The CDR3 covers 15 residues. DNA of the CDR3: TGTGCCAGCAGTCCTCAGTACTCTGAGGCCAACGTCCTGACTTTC. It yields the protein CASSPQYSEANVLTF. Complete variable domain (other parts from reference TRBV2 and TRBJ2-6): EPEVTQTPSHQVTQMGQEVILRCVPISNHLYFYWYRQILGQKVEFLVSFYNNEISEKSEIFDDQFSVERPDGSNFTLKIRSTKLEDSAMYFCASSPQYSEANVLTFGAGSRLTVL.

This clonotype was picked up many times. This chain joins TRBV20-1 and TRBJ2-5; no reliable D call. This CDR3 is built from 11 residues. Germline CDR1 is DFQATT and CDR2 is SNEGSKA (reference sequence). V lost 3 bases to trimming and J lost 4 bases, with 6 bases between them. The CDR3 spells CSASMGETQYF. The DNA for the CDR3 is TGCAGTGCTAGTATGGGAGAGACCCAGTACTTC.

The CDR3 loop reads CASSPGRINNEQFF. CDR3 sequence (DNA): TGTGCCAGCAGTCCAGGACGGATCAACAATGAGCAGTTCTTC. The rearrangement joins TRBV6-2 or TRBV6-3 to TRBJ2-1; D unclear. Trimming shortened V by 5 bases and J by 5 bases, and 13 bases separated the two germline ends. The CDR3 loop spans 14 amino acids. CDR1 is MNHEY, CDR2 SVGEGT, per germline.

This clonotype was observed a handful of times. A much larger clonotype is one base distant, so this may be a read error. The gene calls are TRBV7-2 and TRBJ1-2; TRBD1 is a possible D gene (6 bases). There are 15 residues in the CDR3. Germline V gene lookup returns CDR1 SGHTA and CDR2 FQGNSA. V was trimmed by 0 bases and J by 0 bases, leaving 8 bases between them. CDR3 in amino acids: CASSLAAGANYGYTF. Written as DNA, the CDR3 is TGTGCCAGCAGCTTAGCGGCAGGGGCTAACTATGGCTACACCTTC.

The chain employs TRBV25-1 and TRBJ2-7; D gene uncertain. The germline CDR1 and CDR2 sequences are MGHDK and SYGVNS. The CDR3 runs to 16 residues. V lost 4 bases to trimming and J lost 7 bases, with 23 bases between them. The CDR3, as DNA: TGTGCCAGCAGTGCCTACGGCTCCCAGGTTCTCGGGGAGCAGTACTTC. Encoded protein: CASSAYGSQVLGEQYF.